These T cell receptor beta chains were read from a single sample in a study of neurological immune-mediated disorders. TCRdb reprocessed the 5' RACE reads with MiXCR, giving one entry per CDR3 protein. The sample carries 15,000 to 20,000 distinct CDR3 sequences, roughly 22% recorded once. Sample: PBMCs. Source of these receptors: a man aged 45 to 65 in good health. Each CDR3 is given with its conserved first and last residue.

>TRBV27|TRBJ2-1
CASSLFGIGWGAYNEQFF
>TRBV10-3|TRBJ1-6
CAISESGIFGSPLHF
>TRBV5-1|TRBJ1-6
CASSSGQIGSPLHF
>TRBV18|TRBJ2-7
CASSPGTLTYEQYF
>TRBV7-2|TRBJ2-6
CASSPMSGNSGANVLTF
>TRBV12-3/TRBV12-4|TRBJ1-2
CASSLARDSRSNYGYTF
>TRBV5-1|TRBJ2-1
CASSPTGTSRHNEQFF
>TRBV5-4|TRBJ2-1
CASSSSGGGYYNEQFF
>TRBV7-8|TRBJ2-3
CASREDSTDTQYF
>TRBV6-5|TRBJ2-1
CASSYDPAGGLGEQFF
>TRBV6-1|TRBJ2-7
CASSGGAGGYEQYF
>TRBV20-1|TRBJ1-1
CSAPGVNMNTEAFF
>TRBV10-3|TRBJ2-1
CATLTSGRARGNEQFF
>TRBV20-1|TRBJ2-5
CSVEQETQYF
>TRBV29-1|TRBJ2-7
CSVESPGTGATYEQYF
>TRBV11-2|TRBJ2-7
CASSLRIAGTSGSVHEQYF
>TRBV10-3|TRBJ2-3
CAISVWLAGADTQYF
>TRBV20-1|TRBJ2-1
CSARGTSGYNEQFF
>TRBV15|TRBJ2-1
CATSRDSGTSYNEQFF
>TRBV18|TRBJ2-7
CASSSGTGPPYEQYF
>TRBV28|TRBJ2-5
CASSTGTGDRETQYF
>TRBV20-1|TRBJ2-3
CSAPGTGVDTQYF
>TRBV5-1|TRBJ2-5
CASSLGPTYQETQYF
>TRBV12-3/TRBV12-4|TRBJ1-1
CASSRRARGWTEAFF
>TRBV5-1|TRBJ2-7
CASSKGQGDEQYF
>TRBV20-1|TRBJ2-1
CSASHQRETSDNEQFF
>TRBV20-1|TRBJ1-3
CSARGAGDGGNTIYF
>TRBV20-1|TRBJ1-1
CSASTWDTEAFF
>TRBV27|TRBJ2-2
CASSLSIGAATGELFF
>TRBV24-1|TRBJ2-1
CATSDFEGQGAVFEQFF
>TRBV28|TRBJ2-7
CASSNDRGLYEQYF
>TRBV29-1|TRBJ2-1
CSVGSLQGINEQFF
>TRBV10-2|TRBJ2-2
CASSVAGEITGELFF
>TRBV20-1|TRBJ2-7
CSALSGRGSYEQYF
>TRBV2|TRBJ2-7
CASSGLAGVEQYF
>TRBV5-1|TRBJ2-3
CASSLGTGGTDTQYF
>TRBV7-6|TRBJ1-6
CASSLHRGVNSPLHF
>TRBV20-1|TRBJ1-2
CSASPPHRVDYGYTF
>TRBV20-1|TRBJ2-1
CSARSTSGKNEQFF
>TRBV6-1|TRBJ2-3
CASSGWLGSGTTDTQYF
>TRBV18|TRBJ2-3
CASSPSRTGGLDTQYF
>TRBV7-6|TRBJ1-5
CASSLDAAGGAQHF
>TRBV7-2|TRBJ2-5
CASSPRPGTALRAQYF
>TRBV5-1|TRBJ2-2
CASSSANPGGELFF
>TRBV5-1|TRBJ2-7
CASSLESGGAYEQYF
>TRBV28|TRBJ2-1
CASSFGLAGLKRSYNEQFF
>TRBV20-1|TRBJ2-4
CSARSTSGRERVDIQYF
>TRBV20-1|TRBJ2-4
CSAGNLAKNIQYF
>TRBV7-3|TRBJ2-2
CASSVTGSQAGELFF
>TRBV5-1|TRBJ2-3
CASSLGLLAGEKDTQYF
>TRBV5-1|TRBJ2-1
CASSPGTSESFYNEQFF